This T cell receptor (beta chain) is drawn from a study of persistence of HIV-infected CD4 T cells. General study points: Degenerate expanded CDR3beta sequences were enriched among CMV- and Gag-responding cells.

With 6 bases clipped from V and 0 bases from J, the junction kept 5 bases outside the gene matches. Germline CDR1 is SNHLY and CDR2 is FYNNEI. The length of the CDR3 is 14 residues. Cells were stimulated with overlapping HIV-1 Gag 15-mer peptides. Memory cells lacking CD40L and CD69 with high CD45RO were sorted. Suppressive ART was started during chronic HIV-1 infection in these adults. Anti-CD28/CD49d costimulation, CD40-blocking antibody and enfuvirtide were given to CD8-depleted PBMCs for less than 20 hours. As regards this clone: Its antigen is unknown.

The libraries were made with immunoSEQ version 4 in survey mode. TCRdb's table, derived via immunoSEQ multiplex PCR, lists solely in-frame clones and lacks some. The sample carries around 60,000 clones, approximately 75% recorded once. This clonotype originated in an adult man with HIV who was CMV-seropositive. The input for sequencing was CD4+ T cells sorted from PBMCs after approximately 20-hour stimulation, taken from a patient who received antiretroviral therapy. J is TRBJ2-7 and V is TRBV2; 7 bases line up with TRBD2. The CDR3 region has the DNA TGTGCCAGCAGAGATGCGGGGGTCTCCTACGAGCAGTACTTC. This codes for CASRDAGVSYEQYF.